Presented here are 19 T cell receptor beta chains from one specimen sequenced in a study of blood T cell dynamics during melanoma immunotherapy. The time point here: week 3, after first cycle of checkpoint inhibitor. Profiled with immunoSEQ multiplex PCR; TCRdb holds only in-frame clones, not every one. Among 4,000 to 5,000 clones listed, about 88% were seen once. The specimen was blood, collected from a patient treated with checkpoint blockade. The source is a human donor with melanoma.

J is TRBJ1-5 and V is TRBV11-1; 8 positions agree with TRBD1. CDR1 SGHAT and CDR2 FQDESV come from the germline V gene (reference sequence). The junction had 6 bases not matched to a gene; V was cut back by 6 bases and J by 5 bases. The CDR3 extends over 14 amino acids. The CDR3 nucleotides are TGTGCCAGCAGGGACGGGACAGGCTATCAGCCCCAGCATTTT. This gives the protein CASRDGTGYQPQHF.

V is TRBV9 and J is TRBJ1-2, with D unresolved. The CDR3 consists of 18 residues. V was clipped by 2 bases and J by 2 bases, with 22 bases between them. Germline V gene sequence: CDR1 SGDLS, CDR2 YYNGEE. CDR3 region: CASSVAPFGPWENYGYTF. The DNA of the CDR3 is TGTGCCAGCAGCGTCGCCCCGTTTGGGCCTTGGGAAAACTATGGCTACACCTTC.

The V gene is TRBV11-2, the J gene TRBJ2-5, with TRBD1 matching 9 bases. The germline V gene has CDR1 SGHAT and CDR2 FQNNGV. V lost 5 bases and J lost 5; bases outside the gene matches: 3. This CDR3 is 13 amino acids long. The CDR3 region has the DNA TGTGCCAGCAGCCGGGACAGGGTGGAGACCCAGTACTTC. Its translation is CASSRDRVETQYF.

The J gene is TRBJ2-7, the V gene TRBV19, with D perhaps given as TRBD1 or TRBD2 (5 bases each). From germline, CDR1 is LNHDA and CDR2 SQIVND (reference sequence). The CDR3 has 14 amino acids. Trimming shortened V by 5 bases and J by 7 bases, and 18 bases separated the two germline ends. This chain's CDR3 is CASSQNGSGREQYF. The CDR3 nucleotides read TGTGCCAGTAGTCAAAACGGATCGGGGCGGGAGCAGTACTTC.

This chain joins TRBV27 and TRBJ2-1; TRBD2 might be the D (6 bases). From germline, CDR1 is MNHEY and CDR2 SMNVEV (reference sequence). Trimming took 5 bases from V and 8 from J, leaving 10 bases between them. The CDR3 is made up of 12 amino acids. The CDR3 is CASSRGWYEQFF. In DNA, the CDR3 is TGTGCCAGCAGTCGGGGGTGGTATGAGCAGTTCTTC.

The genes are TRBV9 and TRBJ2-7; D gene uncertain. V lost 0 bases, J lost 4 bases, and 11 bases lay in between. Per germline, CDR1 SGDLS and CDR2 YYNGEE. The CDR3 has 14 residues. DNA for the CDR3: TGTGCCAGCAGCGTAGAAGCTACCTATTACGAGCAGTACTTC. This gives the protein CASSVEATYYEQYF.

The gene calls are TRBV29-1 and TRBJ2-5, with 7 bases matching TRBD2. There are 12 residues in the CDR3. The V gene end was trimmed by 4 bases and the J gene end by 5 bases; junction bases not matched to a gene: 4. CDR1 SQVTM and CDR2 ANQGSEA come from the germline V gene. This CDR3 reads CSVGGGEETQYF. CDR3 bases: TGCAGCGTTGGTGGGGGGGAGGAGACCCAGTACTTC.

J is TRBJ1-6 and V is TRBV7-2; the D gene is possibly TRBD1 (6 bases). The V end was cut by 4 bases, the J end by 4 bases, with 8 bases between. Germline V CDR1 and CDR2: SGHTA, FQGNSA. This CDR3 has 14 amino acids. The CDR3 loop is CASSSTGYNSPLHF. The CDR3 region has the DNA TGTGCCAGCAGCTCTACAGGGTATAATTCACCCCTCCACTTT. Filled out from reference TRBV7-2 and TRBJ1-6, the complete variable domain reads GAGVSQSPSNKVTEKGKDVELRCDPISGHTALYWYRQSLGQGLEFLIYFQGNSAPDKSGLPSDRFSAERTGGSVSTLTIQRTQQEDSAVYLCASSSTGYNSPLHFGNGTRLTVT.

This chain uses TRBV2 with TRBJ1-2; D gene ambiguous. The CDR3 has 12 residues. The V end was cut by 6 bases, the J end by 8 bases, with 13 bases between. Germline CDR1 is SNHLY and CDR2 is FYNNEI. CDR3 nucleotide sequence: TGTGCCAGCAGGGGAGGGTCTGGCGGCTACACCTTC. This gives the protein CASRGGSGGYTF.

This clone appeared a few times. The gene calls are TRBV7-3 and TRBJ2-7, with 9 bases matching TRBD2. The CDR3 consists of 15 residues. The V gene end was trimmed by 0 bases and the J gene end by 0 bases; junction bases not matched to a gene: 0. CDR1 is SGHTA, CDR2 FQGTGA, per germline. Here the CDR3 DNA reads TGTGCCAGCAGCTTAACAGCGGGAGGCTCCTACGAGCAGTACTTC. This translates into CASSLTAGGSYEQYF.

The J gene is TRBJ1-2, the V gene TRBV29-1; 10 bases are a match to TRBD1. Losses at the gene ends were 6 bases for V and 8 bases for J; bases not matched to a gene: 15. The CDR3 runs 15 residues. The germline gives CDR1 SQVTM, CDR2 ANQGSEA. Written as DNA, the CDR3 is TGCAGCGTCCCCGGACCCGCCGGGACAGGGGCCGGCTACACCTTC. Encoded protein: CSVPGPAGTGAGYTF. Using reference TRBV29-1 and TRBJ1-2 for the parts outside the CDR3, the full variable domain is SAVISQKPSRDICQRGTSLTIQCQVDSQVTMMFWYRQQPGQSLTLIATANQGSEATYESGFVIDKFPISRPNLTFSTLTVSNMSPEDSSIYLCSVPGPAGTGAGYTFGSGTRLTVV.

The rearrangement links TRBV7-8 to TRBJ1-2; D not resolved. V was trimmed by 1 base and J by 4 bases, leaving 10 bases between them. The CDR3 contains 14 residues. Germline V lookup: CDR1 SGHVS, CDR2 FQNEAQ. The CDR3 reads CASSLVKVGYGYTF. CDR3 coding DNA: TGTGCCAGCAGCTTAGTCAAGGTCGGCTATGGCTACACCTTC.

CDR3 sequence (DNA): TGTGCCAGCAGGGACAGGCCCTCATATGAGCAGTTCTTC. It yields the protein CASRDRPSYEQFF. The V and J genes are TRBV6-1 and TRBJ2-1; 7 bases line up with TRBD1. The CDR3 loop spans 13 amino acids. Looked up from germline, CDR1 is MNHNS and CDR2 is SASEGT. Unmatched junction bases numbered 7, after V lost 6 bases and J lost 8 bases.

The chain carries TRBV7-2 and TRBJ2-7; D is uncertain. The CDR3 sequence is 12 residues long. Germline loops: CDR1 SGHTA, CDR2 FQGNSA. Trimming took off 1 base at V and 2 bases at J, with 3 bases between the two ends. This CDR3 reads CASSLEAYEQYF. In DNA, the CDR3 is TGTGCCAGCAGCTTAGAGGCCTACGAGCAGTACTTC.

This clone has just one count. V and J are TRBV7-9 and TRBJ2-2; 9 nucleotides line up with TRBD2. The CDR3 totals 19 residues. V gave up 3 bases and J gave up 1 base; unmatched junction bases: 12. From germline, CDR1 is SEHNR and CDR2 FQNEAQ (reference sequence). The CDR3 here is CASSFPRGYSGGNTGELFF. The CDR3 region has the DNA TGTGCCAGCAGCTTCCCGCGGGGGTATAGCGGGGGGAACACCGGGGAGCTGTTTTTT.

The rearrangement uses TRBV7-2 and TRBJ1-1; D is unresolved. From germline, CDR1 is SGHTA and CDR2 FQGNSA. V dropped 1 base and J dropped 5 bases, with 17 bases sitting between them. CDR3 size: 16 residues. This CDR3 reads CASSLGSVFVGTEAFF. The CDR3 DNA sequence: TGTGCCAGCAGCTTAGGTAGTGTGTTTGTAGGGACTGAAGCTTTCTTT.

The chain joins TRBV4-3 to TRBJ1-1; D is uncertain. The CDR3 is made up of 14 amino acids. The V end lost 2 bases, the J end lost 0 bases, and 7 bases lay between the germline ends. Germline CDR1 and CDR2: LGHNA and YSLEER. CDR3 DNA: TGCGCCAGCAGCCAACCGGATATGAACACTGAAGCTTTCTTT. It yields the protein CASSQPDMNTEAFF.

The rearrangement uses TRBV6-6 and TRBJ2-1, with 9 bases lining up with TRBD2. CDR1 and CDR2 from the germline V gene are MNHNY and SVGAGI (reference sequence). This CDR3 has 15 amino acids. J lost 2 bases, V lost 6 bases, and 5 bases had no gene match. The CDR3 here is CASSRSGSPYNEQFF. DNA of the CDR3: TGTGCCAGCAGCCGTAGCGGGAGCCCCTACAATGAGCAGTTCTTC.

V and J are TRBV7-3 and TRBJ2-7; no reliable D call. V lost 3 bases and J 1 base, leaving 7 bases between the germline ends. The V gene's germline CDR1 is SGHTA and CDR2 FQGTGA. The CDR3 is 13 residues long. The CDR3 loop reads CASSFLLSYEQYF. In DNA form, the CDR3 reads TGTGCCAGCAGCTTCCTTCTATCCTACGAGCAGTACTTC.